The clone carrying this TCR beta chain was seen only a few times. The assay was immunoSEQ multiplex PCR, and TCRdb's table has in-frame clones only and misses some. The table has some 9,600 clones, roughly 65% seen once. The data were taken from a study of chemoradiotherapy in HPV16-positive cancers. The V gene's germline CDR1 is SGHTA and CDR2 FQGNSA. V lost 6 bases and J lost 0; bases outside the gene matches: 4. The CDR3 has 15 residues. Collection of the sample occurred from a patient who underwent chemoradiotherapy. The sequence derives from a human donor with HPV-associated anogenital cancer. This chain uses TRBV7-2 with TRBJ1-5, with 8 bases identical to TRBD1. The CDR3 sequence is CASSSDRGSNQPQHF. The CDR3 DNA sequence: TGTGCCAGCAGTTCCGACAGGGGTAGCAATCAGCCCCAGCATTTT.